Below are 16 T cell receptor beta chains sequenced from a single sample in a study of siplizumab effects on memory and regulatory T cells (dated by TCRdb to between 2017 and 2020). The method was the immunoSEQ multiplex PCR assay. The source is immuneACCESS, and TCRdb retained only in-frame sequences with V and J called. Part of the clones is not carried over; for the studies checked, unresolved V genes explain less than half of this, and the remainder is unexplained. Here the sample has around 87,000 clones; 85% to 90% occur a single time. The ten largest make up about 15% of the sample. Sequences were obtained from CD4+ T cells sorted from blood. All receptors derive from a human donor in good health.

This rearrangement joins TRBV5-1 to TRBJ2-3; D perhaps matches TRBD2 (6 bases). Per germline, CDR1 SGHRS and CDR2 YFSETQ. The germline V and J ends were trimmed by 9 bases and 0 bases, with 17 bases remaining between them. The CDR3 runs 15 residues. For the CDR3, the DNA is TGCGCCACCAAGAGTGGTAGCGGTAGCACAGATACGCAGTATTTT. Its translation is CATKSGSGSTDTQYF.

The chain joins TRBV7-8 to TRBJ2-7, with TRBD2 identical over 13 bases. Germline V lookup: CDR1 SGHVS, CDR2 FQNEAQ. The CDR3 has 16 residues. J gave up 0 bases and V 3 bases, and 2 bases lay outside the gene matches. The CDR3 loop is CASSLGLAGTSYEQYF. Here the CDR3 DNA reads TGTGCCAGCAGCTTGGGACTAGCGGGAACCTCCTACGAGCAGTACTTC. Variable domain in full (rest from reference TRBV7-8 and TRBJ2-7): GAGVSQSPRYKVAKRGQDVALRCDPISGHVSLFWYQQALGQGPEFLTYFQNEAQLDKSGLPSDRFFAERPEGSVSTLKIQRTQQEDSAVYLCASSLGLAGTSYEQYFGPGTRLTVT.

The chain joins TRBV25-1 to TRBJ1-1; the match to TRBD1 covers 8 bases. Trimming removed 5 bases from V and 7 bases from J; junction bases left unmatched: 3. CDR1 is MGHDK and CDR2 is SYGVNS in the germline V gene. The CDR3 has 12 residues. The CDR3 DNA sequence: TGTGCCAGCAGTAAGACAGGGGTTGAAGCTTTCTTT. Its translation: CASSKTGVEAFF.

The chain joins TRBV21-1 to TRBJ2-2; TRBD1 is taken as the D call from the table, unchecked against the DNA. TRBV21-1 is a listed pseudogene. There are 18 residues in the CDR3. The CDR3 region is CASSPSKGQGANTGELFF. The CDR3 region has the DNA TGTGCCAGCAGCCCCAGCAAGGGACAGGGGGCGAACACCGGGGAGCTGTTTTTT.

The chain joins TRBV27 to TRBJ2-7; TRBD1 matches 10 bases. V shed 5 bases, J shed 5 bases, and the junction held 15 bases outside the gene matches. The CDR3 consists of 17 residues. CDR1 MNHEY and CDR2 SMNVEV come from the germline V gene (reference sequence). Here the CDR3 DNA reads TGTGCCAGCAGTCCAGGTAGGATGGGACAGGGGAGGAACGAGCAGTACTTC. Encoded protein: CASSPGRMGQGRNEQYF.

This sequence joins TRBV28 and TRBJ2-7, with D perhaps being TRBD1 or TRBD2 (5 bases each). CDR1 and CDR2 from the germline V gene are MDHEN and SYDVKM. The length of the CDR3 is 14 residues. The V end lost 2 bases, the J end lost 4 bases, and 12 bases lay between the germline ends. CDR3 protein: CASSLVQGVYEQYF. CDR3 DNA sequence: TGTGCCAGCAGTTTAGTCCAGGGAGTATACGAGCAGTACTTC.

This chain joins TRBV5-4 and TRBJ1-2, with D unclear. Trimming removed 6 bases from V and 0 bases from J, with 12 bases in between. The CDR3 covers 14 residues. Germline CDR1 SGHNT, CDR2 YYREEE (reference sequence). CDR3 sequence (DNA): TGTGCCAGCACCTTAGGACGGTCTAACTATGGCTACACCTTC. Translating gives CASTLGRSNYGYTF.

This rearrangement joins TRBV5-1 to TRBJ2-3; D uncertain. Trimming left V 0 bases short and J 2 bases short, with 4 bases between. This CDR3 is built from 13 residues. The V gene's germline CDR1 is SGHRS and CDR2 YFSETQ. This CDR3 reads CASSLVLTDTQYF. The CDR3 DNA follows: TGCGCCAGCAGCTTGGTTCTCACAGATACGCAGTATTTT.

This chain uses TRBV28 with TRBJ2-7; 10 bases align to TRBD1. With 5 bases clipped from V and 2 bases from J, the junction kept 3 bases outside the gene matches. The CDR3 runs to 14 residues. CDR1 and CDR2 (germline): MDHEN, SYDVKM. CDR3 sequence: CASSGTGETYEQYF. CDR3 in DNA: TGTGCCAGCAGTGGGACAGGGGAAACCTACGAGCAGTACTTC.

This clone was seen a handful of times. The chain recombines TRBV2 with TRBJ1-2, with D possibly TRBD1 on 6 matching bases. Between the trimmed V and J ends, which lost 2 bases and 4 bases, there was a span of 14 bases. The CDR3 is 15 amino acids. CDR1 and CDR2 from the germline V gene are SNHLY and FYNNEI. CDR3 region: CASSELGARGYGYTF. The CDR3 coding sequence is TGTGCCAGCAGTGAACTGGGGGCGCGAGGCTATGGCTACACCTTC.

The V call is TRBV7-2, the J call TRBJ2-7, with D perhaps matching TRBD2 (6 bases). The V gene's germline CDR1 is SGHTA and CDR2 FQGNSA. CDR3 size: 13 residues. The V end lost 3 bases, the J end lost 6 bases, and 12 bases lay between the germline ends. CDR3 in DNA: TGTGCCAGCAGCTTGGCGGGATTCTCCGAGCAGTACTTC. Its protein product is CASSLAGFSEQYF.

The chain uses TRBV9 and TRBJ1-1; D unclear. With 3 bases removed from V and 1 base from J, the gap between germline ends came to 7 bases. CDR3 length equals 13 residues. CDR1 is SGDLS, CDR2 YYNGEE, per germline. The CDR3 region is CASSGAGNTEAFF. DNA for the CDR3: TGTGCCAGCAGCGGGGCCGGGAACACTGAAGCTTTCTTT.

CDR3 sequence: CASRPLWGDQETQYF. CDR3 bases: TGTGCCAGCAGGCCATTGTGGGGGGACCAAGAGACCCAGTACTTC. The V gene is TRBV6-6, the J gene TRBJ2-5; D possibly corresponds to TRBD2 (6 bases). The CDR3 is 15 amino acids. Germline values: CDR1 MNHNY, CDR2 SVGAGI (reference sequence). Trimming took off 6 bases at V and 0 bases at J, with 14 bases between the two ends.

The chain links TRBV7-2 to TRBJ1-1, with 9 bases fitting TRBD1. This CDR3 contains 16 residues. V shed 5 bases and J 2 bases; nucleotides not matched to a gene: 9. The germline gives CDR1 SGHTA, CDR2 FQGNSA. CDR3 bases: TGTGCCAGCAGCCCGTCGACAGGGGGGAGAAACACTGAAGCTTTCTTT. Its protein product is CASSPSTGGRNTEAFF.

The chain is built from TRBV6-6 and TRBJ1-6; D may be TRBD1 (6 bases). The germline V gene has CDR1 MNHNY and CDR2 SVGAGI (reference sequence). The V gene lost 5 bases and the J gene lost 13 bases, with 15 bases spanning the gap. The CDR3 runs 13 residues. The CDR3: CASSTKLQGPLHF. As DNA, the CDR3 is TGTGCCAGCAGTACTAAGTTACAGGGTCCCCTCCACTTT.

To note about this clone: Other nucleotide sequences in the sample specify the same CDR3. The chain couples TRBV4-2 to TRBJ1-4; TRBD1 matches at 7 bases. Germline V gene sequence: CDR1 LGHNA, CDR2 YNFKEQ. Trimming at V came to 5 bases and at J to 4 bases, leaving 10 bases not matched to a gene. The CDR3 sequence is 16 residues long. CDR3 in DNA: TGTGCCAGCAGCTTGGGAGGCAGGGGGAGTAATGAAAAACTGTTTTTT. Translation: CASSLGGRGSNEKLFF.